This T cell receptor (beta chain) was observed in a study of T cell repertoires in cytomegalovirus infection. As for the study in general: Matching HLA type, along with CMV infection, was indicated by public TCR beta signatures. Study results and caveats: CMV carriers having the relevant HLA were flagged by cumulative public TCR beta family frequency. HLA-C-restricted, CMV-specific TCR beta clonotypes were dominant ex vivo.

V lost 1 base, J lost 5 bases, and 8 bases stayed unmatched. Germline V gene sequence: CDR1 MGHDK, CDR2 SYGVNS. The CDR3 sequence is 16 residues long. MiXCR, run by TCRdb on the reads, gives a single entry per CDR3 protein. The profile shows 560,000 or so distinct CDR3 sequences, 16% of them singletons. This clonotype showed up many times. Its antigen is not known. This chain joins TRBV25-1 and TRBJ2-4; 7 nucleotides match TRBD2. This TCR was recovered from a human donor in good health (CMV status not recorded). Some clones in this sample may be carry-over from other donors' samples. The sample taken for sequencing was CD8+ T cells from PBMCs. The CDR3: CASSEFVGEGENIQYF. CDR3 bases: TGTGCCAGCAGTGAATTTGTAGGGGAGGGTGAAAACATTCAGTACTTC.